This T cell receptor (beta chain) emerged from a study of regulatory dendritic cells for organ transplantation. The germline CDR1 and CDR2 sequences are SNHLY and FYNNEI. The CDR3 runs 19 residues. V lost 0 bases and J lost 0, with 18 bases in between. Memory T cells were CD45RO+, naive were CD45RA+, sorted by FACS. Study outcomes and limitations: Regulatory dendritic cells appeared to expand memory CD8+ clones less than mature ones.

This clone was observed a single time. Its antigen remains unknown. Clones were read by immunoSEQ multiplex PCR, and TCRdb kept only the in-frame ones, dropping some. The sample gives around 20,000 clones, about 70% of which show up once; about 0.92% is in the top ten. V is TRBV2 and J is TRBJ1-5, with a weak D call TRBD1 (5 bases). This clonotype was obtained from a human donor in good health. The sample taken for sequencing was memory CD4+ T cells from blood. Subset in this sample: CD45RO+ memory T cells. DNA of the CDR3: TGTGCCAGCAGTGAAGCGCTTATGGCGGCAGGGTTTAGCAATCAGCCCCAGCATTTT. Encoded protein: CASSEALMAAGFSNQPQHF.